This T cell receptor beta chain was identified in a study of CD8+CD57+ T cells in acquired aplastic anemia. Study-level points and caveats: Patients did not significantly differ from controls in CD8+ Simpson's diversity.

TCR beta VDJ and CDR3 were profiled, and genomic DNA was the template. TCRdb ran MiXCR on the reads and lists one entry per CDR3 protein. The sample contains 150,000 to 200,000 distinct CDR3 sequences, approximately 48% of which appear only once. This clonotype was detected ten times or more. Its antigen is not identified. Selection for sequencing was limited to patients who had shown CD8+CD57+ cell expansion by flow cytometry. Looked up from germline, CDR1 is LNHDA and CDR2 is SQIVND (reference sequence). The CDR3 totals 14 residues. Losses at the gene ends were 7 bases for V and 3 bases for J; bases not matched to a gene: 6.

V gene TRBV19 combines with J gene TRBJ1-1; 9 nucleotides match TRBD1. The source of this sequence is a human donor with aplastic anemia. Sequencing input: sorted CD4+, CD8+, or CD8+CD57+ T cells (not recorded which) from PBMCs. The CDR3 DNA is TGTGCCAGTAAAGGGACAGGGAAGGACACTGAAGCTTTCTTT. As protein: CASKGTGKDTEAFF.